Here is one TCR beta chain with its context. The antigen it binds to is not known. No per-base quality is available; no much larger clone lies one base away. The data belong to a study of CD8+CD57+ T cells in acquired aplastic anemia (dated by TCRdb to 2017 to 2018). General notes on the study: On average, sorted CD4+ and CD8+ cells yielded approximately 3 ug of extracted DNA, with a range of about 0.17 to 27.4 ug. A CD8+CD57+ expansion meant a frequency higher than the mean frequency seen in healthy subjects. The paper's findings and limits, for the study overall: Twenty-nine CD8+ CDR3 sequences were shared between patients and controls but appeared highly expressed in patients and within their immunodominant clones. No significant difference in CD8+ Simpson's diversity was found between patients and healthy controls (P=0.060).

Flow cytometry had shown CD8+CD57+ cell expansion in the patients selected for sequencing. Every patient had a diagnosis of severe acquired aplastic anemia based on International Study of Aplastic Anemia and Agranulocytosis and Camitta criteria. No patient had received any therapy when blood was sampled. In the study, sorted CD4+ and CD8+ blood T cells from patients with severe aplastic anemia and from healthy subjects underwent deep sequencing of TCR repertoires. Patients were enrolled in the USA under clinicaltrials.gov protocols 00001620, 01623167, 00001397, 00071045, 00081523 and 00961064. Ficoll-Paque density gradient centrifugation was used to isolate peripheral blood mononuclear cells. Before DNA was extracted, CD4+ and CD8+ T cells were sorted using either FACS or magnetic beads. Between the V and J ends, shortened by 0 bases and 7 bases respectively, the junction contains 22 bases. Including cysteine and phenylalanine, the CDR3 has 18 amino acids. The DNA shown is the 54-base CDR3, in frame from base 1. The germline V gene yields ENHRY for CDR1 and SYGVKD for CDR2.

TCR beta VDJ combination and CDR3 sequence profiling used genomic DNA as the template. TCR repertoire sequencing was run on an Illumina HiSeq 2000. The source study handled its data this way. Repertoire assessment relied on Simpson's diversity index, CDR3 size and DJ length profiles, and TRBV/TRBJ rearrangement plots. The immunodominant clone was defined as the most abundant DNA sequence in deep sequencing data. CDR3 amino acid sequences were checked for sharing between subjects and were compared against published repertoires and the VDJdb database. TCRdb reprocessing: public reads trimmed at Q25 with fastp, clones called with MiXCR, in-frame beta chains kept. Each record represents a unique CDR3 protein, reported with the most common genes and DNA among its rows. It is TCRdb's table, rather than the study itself, that gives the V and J calls and clone size. A total of about 240,000 distinct CDR3 sequences appear in this sample, 40% to 50% of them only once. About 7.8% of the sample belongs to the ten largest clones.

Sample: sorted CD4+, CD8+, or CD8+CD57+ T cells (not recorded which) from PBMCs. The receptor's source is a human donor with aplastic anemia. Recombination connected TRBV10-3 to TRBJ1-5; no D gene call is confident. The sequenced DNA: TGTGCCATCAGTGAGTCTAGCGGCCGGTCCTACAATGAGCAGCCCCAGCATTTT. It specifies CAISESSGRSYNEQPQHF.